This T cell receptor beta chain derives from a study of T cell repertoires in cytomegalovirus infection. Across the whole study: Public TCR beta signatures marked donors with CMV infection and the matching HLA.

This clonotype has at least ten counts. Antigen: not known. TCRdb reanalysed the reads using MiXCR and keeps one entry per CDR3 protein. The sample has hundreds of thousands of distinct CDR3 sequences; around 10% are singletons. Study-wide points: CMV carriers with the relevant HLA were identified by cumulative public TCR beta family frequency. The ex vivo response was dominated by HLA-C-restricted CMV-specific TCR beta clonotypes.

The sequence was obtained from a human donor in good health (CMV status not recorded). Some clones in this sample may be carry-over from other donors' samples. What was sequenced was PBMCs.

The CDR3 DNA reads TGCAGCGTCACGGGGACTGAAGCTTTCTTT. It encodes CSVTGTEAFF. The chain carries TRBV29-1 and TRBJ1-1; D not certain. The CDR3 totals 10 residues. The V gene's germline CDR1 is SQVTM and CDR2 ANQGSEA. V was clipped by 6 bases and J by 5 bases, with 7 bases between them.